A selection of T cell receptor beta chains follows, all from one sample in a study of cytomegalovirus exposure and HLA in healthy donors. The data were produced by immunoSEQ multiplex PCR, yet TCRdb's version contains in-frame clones alone and is incomplete. In the table there are about 98,000 clones, approximately 82% of which are singletons. Sequenced input: PBMCs. The receptors derive from a female donor in good health and CMV-seropositive. Both conserved end residues are part of each CDR3. Each record gives: D gene, clone size, J gene, V gene, CDR3 DNA, CDR3 protein. The D gene is left open where the match is weak. Only some rows state a clone size, as once, few, many or a class for expanded clones.

>TRBD1|once|TRBJ2-5|TRBV5-1
TGCGCCAGCAGCCTGACAGGGGGCCAAGAGACCCAGTACTTC
CASSLTGGQETQYF
>.|.|TRBJ1-5|TRBV7-2
TGTGCCAGCAGCGCCAGGGGTGGGGATCAGCCCCAGCATTTT
CASSARGGDQPQHF
>.|few|TRBJ2-1|TRBV6-6
TGTGCCAGCAGTAACGGGAACTACAATGAGCAGTTCTTC
CASSNGNYNEQFF
>.|.|TRBJ2-7|TRBV28
TGTGCCAGCATGGAGGGGGCGCTTTACGAGCAGTACTTC
CASMEGALYEQYF
>.|.|TRBJ1-5|TRBV5-1
TGCGCCAGCAGCTTGGTTGTGGTGGAGAGCAATCAGCCCCAGCATTTT
CASSLVVVESNQPQHF
>.|.|TRBJ2-6|TRBV28
TGTGCCAGCAGTTTTCAAACCGGAGGTGGGGCCAACGTCCTGACTTTC
CASSFQTGGGANVLTF
>TRBD2|.|TRBJ2-1|TRBV19
TGTGCCAGTACCCGGACTAGCGGGGGATACAATGAGCAGTTCTTC
CASTRTSGGYNEQFF
>.|once|TRBJ1-5|TRBV6-1
TGTGCCAGCAGACAACAGGTTTATAGCAATCAGCCCCAGCATTTT
CASRQQVYSNQPQHF
>.|once|TRBJ2-7|TRBV4-1
TGCGCCAGCAGCCAGGGGGGGCGCTACGAGCAGTACTTC
CASSQGGRYEQYF
>.|.|TRBJ2-2|TRBV29-1
TGCGGCGTCTCAGGGGAACGCGCCGGGGAGCTGTTTTTT
CGVSGERAGELFF
>.|once|TRBJ1-2|TRBV19
TGTGCCAGTAGTGACTCACAGGTCGCTAACTATGGCTACACCTTC
CASSDSQVANYGYTF
>TRBD1|once|TRBJ1-2|TRBV5-6
TGTGCCAGCCAGGGACAGGGAAACTACTATGGCTACACCTTC
CASQGQGNYYGYTF
>TRBD1|.|TRBJ1-2|TRBV6-1
TGTGCCAGCAGTCGGGACAGCTATGGCTACACCTTC
CASSRDSYGYTF
>.|.|TRBJ1-6|TRBV5-1
TGCGCCAGCAGCAACATCACAGGGTCGGATTCACCCCTCCACTTT
CASSNITGSDSPLHF
>.|.|TRBJ1-2|TRBV28
TGTGCCAGCAGTTTATGGGCGGGGTCTCCGACCTTC
CASSLWAGSPTF
>.|.|TRBJ2-7|TRBV7-2
TGTGCCAGCAGCTTAGCCCCCACCTACGAGCAGTACTTC
CASSLAPTYEQYF
>TRBD1|.|TRBJ2-3|TRBV29-1
TGCAGCGCCACCTCGACAGGGATAGATACGCAGTATTTT
CSATSTGIDTQYF
>TRBD1|.|TRBJ1-2|TRBV13
TGTGCCAGCAGCTACGAACCACCTGGGACAGCCAACTATGGCTACACCTTC
CASSYEPPGTANYGYTF
>.|once|TRBJ2-7|TRBV27
TGTGCCAGCAGTTTAAGCGGTTCCTACGAGCAGTACTTC
CASSLSGSYEQYF
>TRBD2|.|TRBJ2-7|TRBV11-1
TGTGCCAGCAGCTTAGGACTAGCGGGAGAGAGGACCTACGAGCAGTACTTC
CASSLGLAGERTYEQYF
>TRBD1|.|TRBJ1-6|TRBV14
TGTGCCAGCAGGGGCCGGGACAGTTATAATTCACCCCTCCACTTT
CASRGRDSYNSPLHF
>.|.|TRBJ1-4|TRBV28
TGTGCCAGCAGTTTGCCGCAGGGTAGGGAAAAACTGTTTTTT
CASSLPQGREKLFF
>.|.|TRBJ1-5|TRBV27
TGTGCCAGCAGTTTAAGGGGCGATCAGCCCCAGCATTTT
CASSLRGDQPQHF